The clone carrying this T cell receptor (beta chain) was seen ten or more times. This specimen comes from a study of neurological immune-mediated disorders. cDNA was made by 5'RACE with 10-nucleotide random UMIs. MiXCR, run by TCRdb on the 5' RACE reads, gives a single entry per CDR3 protein. The sample holds approximately 80,000 distinct CDR3 sequences, 3.5% to 5.5% seen once. Time point here: longitudinal time-point 3. The CDR3 totals 15 residues. The V end was cut by 0 bases, the J end by 3 bases, with 12 bases between. In germline, CDR1 is SGHRS, CDR2 YFSETQ. This receptor was identified in a woman aged 55-69 years with multiple sclerosis. V is TRBV5-1 and J is TRBJ2-5; D not certain. Sequencing used PBMCs. In DNA, the CDR3 is TGCGCCAGCAGCTTGGCTCCAGGTGGGAAAGAGACCCAGTACTTC. Amino acids: CASSLAPGGKETQYF.